This T cell receptor (beta chain) originates from a study of cytomegalovirus exposure and HLA in healthy donors. Across the whole study: Falling in the Caucasian-associated ancestry cluster were 80% to 90% of about 400 genotyped donors.

Amplification used 60 Vbeta primers and 13 Jbeta primers. This table comes from immunoSEQ multiplex PCR, and its TCRdb copy is limited to in-frame clones, with some not included. Of 140,000 to 150,000 clones listed, 80% to 85% are singletons. Per the germline V gene, CDR1 is SGHTA and CDR2 is FQGNSA. This CDR3 has 15 residues. Unmatched junction bases numbered 3, after V lost 2 bases and J lost 4 bases. The genes are TRBV7-2 and TRBJ2-1; 9 nucleotides match TRBD2. The TCR was taken from a boy aged 2-9 years in good health and CMV-seronegative. What was sequenced was PBMCs. The CDR3 loop reads CASSLSREGYNEQFF. The CDR3 DNA reads as TGTGCCAGCAGCTTATCGCGGGAGGGGTACAATGAGCAGTTCTTC.